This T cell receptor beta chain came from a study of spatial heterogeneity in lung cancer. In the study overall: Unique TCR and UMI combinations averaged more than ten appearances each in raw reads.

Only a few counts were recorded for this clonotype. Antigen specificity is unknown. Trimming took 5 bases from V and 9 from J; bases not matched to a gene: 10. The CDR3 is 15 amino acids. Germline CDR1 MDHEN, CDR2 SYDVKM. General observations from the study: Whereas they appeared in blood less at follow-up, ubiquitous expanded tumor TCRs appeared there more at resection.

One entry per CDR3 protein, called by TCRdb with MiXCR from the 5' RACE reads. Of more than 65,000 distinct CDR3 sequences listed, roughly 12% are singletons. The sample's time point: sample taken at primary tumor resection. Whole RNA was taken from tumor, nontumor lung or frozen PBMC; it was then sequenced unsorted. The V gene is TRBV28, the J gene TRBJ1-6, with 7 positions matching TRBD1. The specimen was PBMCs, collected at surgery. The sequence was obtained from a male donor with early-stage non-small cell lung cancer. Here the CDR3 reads CASSLGTAVGSPLHF. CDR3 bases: TGTGCCAGCAGTCTAGGGACAGCTGTTGGTTCACCCCTCCACTTT.